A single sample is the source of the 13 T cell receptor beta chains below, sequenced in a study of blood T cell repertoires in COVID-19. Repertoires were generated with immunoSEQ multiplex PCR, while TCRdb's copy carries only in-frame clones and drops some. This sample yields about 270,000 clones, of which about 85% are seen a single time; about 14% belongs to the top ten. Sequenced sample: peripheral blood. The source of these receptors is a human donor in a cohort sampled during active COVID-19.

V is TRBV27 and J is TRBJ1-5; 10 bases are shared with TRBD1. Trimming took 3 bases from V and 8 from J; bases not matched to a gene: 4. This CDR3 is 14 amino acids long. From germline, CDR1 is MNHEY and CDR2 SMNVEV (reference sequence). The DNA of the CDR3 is TGTGCCAGCAGTTTCACAGGGACAGGGGAGCCCCAGCATTTT. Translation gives CASSFTGTGEPQHF.

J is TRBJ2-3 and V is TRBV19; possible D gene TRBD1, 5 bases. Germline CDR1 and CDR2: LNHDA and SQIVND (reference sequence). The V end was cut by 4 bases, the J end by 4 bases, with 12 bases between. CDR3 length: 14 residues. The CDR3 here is CASSTWGRADTQYF. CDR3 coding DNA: TGTGCCAGTAGTACATGGGGCAGGGCAGATACGCAGTATTTT.

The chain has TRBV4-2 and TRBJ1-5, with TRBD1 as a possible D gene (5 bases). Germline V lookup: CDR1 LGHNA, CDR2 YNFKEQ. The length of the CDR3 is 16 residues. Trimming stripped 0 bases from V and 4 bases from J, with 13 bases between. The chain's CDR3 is CASSQDGDSLNQPQHF. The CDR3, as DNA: TGTGCCAGCAGCCAAGATGGAGACAGTTTGAATCAGCCCCAGCATTTT.

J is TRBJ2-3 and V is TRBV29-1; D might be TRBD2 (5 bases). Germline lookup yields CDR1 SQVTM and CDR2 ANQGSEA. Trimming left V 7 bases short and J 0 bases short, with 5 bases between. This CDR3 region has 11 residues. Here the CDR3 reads CSGGSTDTQYF. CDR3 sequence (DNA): TGCAGCGGCGGGAGCACAGATACGCAGTATTTT.

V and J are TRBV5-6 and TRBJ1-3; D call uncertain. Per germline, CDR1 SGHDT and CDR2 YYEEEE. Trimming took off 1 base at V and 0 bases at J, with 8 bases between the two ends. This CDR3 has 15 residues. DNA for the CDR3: TGTGCCAGCAGCTTGCGAGGGAACTCTGGAAACACCATATATTTT. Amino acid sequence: CASSLRGNSGNTIYF.

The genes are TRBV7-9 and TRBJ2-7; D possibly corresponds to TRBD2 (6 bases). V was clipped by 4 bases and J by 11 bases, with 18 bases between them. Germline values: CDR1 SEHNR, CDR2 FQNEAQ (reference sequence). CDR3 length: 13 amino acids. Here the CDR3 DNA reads TGTGCCAGCAGCTCTCGGGAGAGGGGAACGGAGTACTTC. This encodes CASSSRERGTEYF.

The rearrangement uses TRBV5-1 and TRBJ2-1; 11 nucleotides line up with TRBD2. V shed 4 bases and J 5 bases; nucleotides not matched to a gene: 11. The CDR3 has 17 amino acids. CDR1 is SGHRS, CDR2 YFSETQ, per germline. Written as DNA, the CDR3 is TGCGCCAGCAGCCTCTCAGGGACTAGCGGAGGCAACAATGAGCAGTTCTTC. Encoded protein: CASSLSGTSGGNNEQFF.

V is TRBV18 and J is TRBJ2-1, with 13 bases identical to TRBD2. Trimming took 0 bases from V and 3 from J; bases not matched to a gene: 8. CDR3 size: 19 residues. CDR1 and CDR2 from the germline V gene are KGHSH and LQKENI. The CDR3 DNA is TGTGCCAGCTCACCACCACGGACTAGCGGGAGTGGCGGCTACAATGAGCAGTTCTTC. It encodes CASSPPRTSGSGGYNEQFF.

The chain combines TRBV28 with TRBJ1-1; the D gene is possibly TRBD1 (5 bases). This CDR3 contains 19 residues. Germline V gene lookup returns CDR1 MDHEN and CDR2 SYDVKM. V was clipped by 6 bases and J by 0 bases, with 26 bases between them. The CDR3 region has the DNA TGTGCCAGCAGATTTAAGTTGGGGAGGGGAATTCCTATGAACACTGAAGCTTTCTTT. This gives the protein CASRFKLGRGIPMNTEAFF.

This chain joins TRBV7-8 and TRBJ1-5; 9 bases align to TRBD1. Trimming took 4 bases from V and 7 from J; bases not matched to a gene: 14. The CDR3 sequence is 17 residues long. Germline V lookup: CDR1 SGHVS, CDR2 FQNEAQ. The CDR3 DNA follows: TGTGCCAGCAGCTCCGGGCCCGGACAGGGGATAGAACAGCCCCAGCATTTT. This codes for CASSSGPGQGIEQPQHF.

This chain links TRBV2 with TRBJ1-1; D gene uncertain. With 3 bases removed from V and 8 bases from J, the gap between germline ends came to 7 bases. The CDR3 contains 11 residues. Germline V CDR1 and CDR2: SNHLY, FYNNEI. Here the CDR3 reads CASSEEYEAFF. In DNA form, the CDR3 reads TGTGCCAGCAGTGAGGAGTACGAAGCTTTCTTT.

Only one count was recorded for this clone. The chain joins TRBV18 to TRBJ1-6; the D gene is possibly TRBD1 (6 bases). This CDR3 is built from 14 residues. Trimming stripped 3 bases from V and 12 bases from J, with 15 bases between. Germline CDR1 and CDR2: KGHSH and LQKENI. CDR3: CASSPGQTLGPLHF. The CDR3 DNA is TGTGCCAGCTCACCCGGACAGACCCTAGGACCCCTCCACTTT. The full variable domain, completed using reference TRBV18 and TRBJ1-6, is NAGVMQNPRHLVRRRGQEARLRCSPMKGHSHVYWYRQLPEEGLKFMVYLQKENIIDESGMPKERFSAEFPKEGPSILRIQQVVRGDSAAYFCASSPGQTLGPLHFGNGTRLTVT.

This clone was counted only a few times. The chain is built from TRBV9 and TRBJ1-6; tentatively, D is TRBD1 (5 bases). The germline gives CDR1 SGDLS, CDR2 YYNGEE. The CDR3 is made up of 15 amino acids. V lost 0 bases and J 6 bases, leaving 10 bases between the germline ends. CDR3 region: CASSVGWQGNSPLHF. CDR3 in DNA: TGTGCCAGCAGCGTAGGCTGGCAGGGTAATTCACCCCTCCACTTT.